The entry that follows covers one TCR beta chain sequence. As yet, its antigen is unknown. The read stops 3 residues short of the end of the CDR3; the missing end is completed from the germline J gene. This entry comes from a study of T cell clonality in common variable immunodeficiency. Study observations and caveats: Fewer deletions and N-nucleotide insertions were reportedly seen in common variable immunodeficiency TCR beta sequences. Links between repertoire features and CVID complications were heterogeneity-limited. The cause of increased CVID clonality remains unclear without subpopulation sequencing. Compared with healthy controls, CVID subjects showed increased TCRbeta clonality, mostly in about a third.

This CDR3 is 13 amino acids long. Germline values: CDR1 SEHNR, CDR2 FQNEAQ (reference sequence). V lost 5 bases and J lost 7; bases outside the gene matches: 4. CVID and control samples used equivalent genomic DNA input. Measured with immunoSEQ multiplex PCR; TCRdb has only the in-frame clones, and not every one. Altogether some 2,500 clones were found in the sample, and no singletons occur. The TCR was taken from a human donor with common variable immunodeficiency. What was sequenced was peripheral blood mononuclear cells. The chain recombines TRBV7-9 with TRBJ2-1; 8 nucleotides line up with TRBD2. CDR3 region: CASSPGLVNEQFF. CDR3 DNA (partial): TGTGCCAGCAGCCCGGGACTAGTGAATGAG.